The T cell receptor beta chain described here comes from a study of OX40 agonist ivuxolimab in advanced cancers. Whole-study context: Ivuxolimab, an agonistic anti-OX40 (CD134) antibody, was given to patients.

Method: immunoSEQ multiplex PCR; TCRdb's copy keeps in-frame clones and lacks some. The profile shows approximately 57,000 clones, roughly 88% of them singletons. Worth noting for this clone: Its antigen is as yet unknown.

Germline V lookup: CDR1 MDHEN, CDR2 SYDVKM. Trimming pared 5 bases from V and 7 bases from J, leaving 11 bases between. The CDR3 consists of 12 residues. General study findings and limits: With doses of 0.1-3.0 mg/kg, partial responders showed among the lowest clonal expansion. Among T cells, CD8+ cells averaged more expanded clones than CD4+ cells.

This TCR derives from an adult with an advanced solid tumor such as melanoma, head and neck, liver or kidney cancer. The sequencing used CD4+ or CD8+ T cells sorted from blood, collected in a trial of the OX40 agonist ivuxolimab. J is TRBJ1-2 and V is TRBV28; D unclear. Here the CDR3 DNA reads TGTGCCAGCAGTCCCGGGATTGGTGGCTACACCTTC. This translates into CASSPGIGGYTF.